The present TCR beta chain was sequenced within a study of T-cell reconstitution after alpha-beta-depleted transplantation in children. Unique molecular identifiers featured in how the TCRbeta library was prepared. TCRdb redid the calling of the PCR reads with MiXCR, one entry per CDR3 protein. The sample lists 380,000 or so distinct CDR3 sequences, about an eighth occurring once. V was shortened by 0 bases and J by 4 bases, with 13 bases between the two germline ends. Germline V CDR1 and CDR2: SGHRS, YFSETQ. This CDR3 is 15 amino acids long. A few counts support this clonotype. Sequencing used PBMCs, obtained from the stem cell graft. This chain joins TRBV5-1 and TRBJ1-1; no definite D call. The receptor was isolated from a human donor who donated a stem cell graft to a child with Fanconi anemia. The CDR3 bases are TGCGCCAGCAGCTTGGACCAGGAGAGGCCCACTGAAGCTTTCTTT. It yields the protein CASSLDQERPTEAFF.